This T cell receptor (beta chain) is from a study of T cell responses to AZD1222 COVID-19 vaccine. Germline assignment: CDR1 MDHEN and CDR2 SYDVKM. Trimming took 6 bases from V and 6 from J, leaving 15 bases between them. The CDR3 runs to 14 residues. Overall study results and limits: There were mostly white British donors and more females than males, and clonal diversity was possibly underestimated. Seropositive status at baseline applied to only a handful of AZD1222 recipients. Spike-specific TCR repertoires showed rising breadth and depth after two AZD1222 doses.

With respect to this clone: Its target is unknown.

Assay: immunoSEQ multiplex PCR; the TCRdb copy retains only in-frame clones and omits some. Seen here are approximately 180,000 clones, roughly 93% observed once, and the top ten hold more than 0.85%. This sample comprised peripheral blood, obtained 28 days after the second dose of the MenACWY control vaccine. The receptor's source is an adult who received the MenACWY meningococcal vaccine as a control. The rearrangement uses TRBV28 and TRBJ1-5; the D gene is possibly TRBD1 (5 bases). CDR3 in DNA: TGTGCCAGCAGCCCCCTGGGGGTAACTCAGCCCCAGCATTTT. As protein: CASSPLGVTQPQHF.